This entry concerns a single TCR beta chain. These data originate in a study of blood T cell repertoires in COVID-19. The CDR3 is made up of 17 amino acids. With 5 bases clipped from V and 4 bases from J, the junction kept 8 bases outside the gene matches. CDR1 SGHNT and CDR2 YENEEA come from the germline V gene. The table came from immunoSEQ multiplex PCR; TCRdb's copy has only in-frame clones and leaves some out. The table lists roughly 260,000 clones, around 82% of them singletons. The sequenced sample consisted of PBMCs or T cells enriched from blood (not recorded which). The chain joins TRBV11-3 to TRBJ2-3; 14 nucleotides align to TRBD2. This TCR was recovered from a woman between 40 and 55 years old who had been exposed to COVID-19. CDR3 region: CASSPTSGGAGADTQYF. The CDR3 nucleotides are TGTGCCAGCAGCCCGACTAGCGGGGGGGCGGGGGCAGATACGCAGTATTTT.